This T cell receptor beta chain originates from a study of cytomegalovirus exposure and HLA in healthy donors. In the PCR, 60 Vbeta and 13 Jbeta primers were used. Profiling relied on immunoSEQ multiplex PCR, and the TCRdb table lists in-frame clones only, not all of them. The sample has 140,000 to 150,000 clones; 70% to 85% are singletons. Germline CDR1 is SGHNT and CDR2 is YYREEE (reference sequence). The CDR3 covers 14 residues. V lost 5 bases to trimming and J lost 0 bases; unmatched junction nucleotides: 2. This sequence was found in a woman between 55 and 75 years old in good health and CMV-seropositive. This chain uses TRBV5-4 with TRBJ1-1, with TRBD1 matching 9 bases. Source material: PBMCs. The CDR3 DNA reads TGTGCCAGCAGAGACAGGGGGATGAACACTGAAGCTTTCTTT. Translation: CASRDRGMNTEAFF.